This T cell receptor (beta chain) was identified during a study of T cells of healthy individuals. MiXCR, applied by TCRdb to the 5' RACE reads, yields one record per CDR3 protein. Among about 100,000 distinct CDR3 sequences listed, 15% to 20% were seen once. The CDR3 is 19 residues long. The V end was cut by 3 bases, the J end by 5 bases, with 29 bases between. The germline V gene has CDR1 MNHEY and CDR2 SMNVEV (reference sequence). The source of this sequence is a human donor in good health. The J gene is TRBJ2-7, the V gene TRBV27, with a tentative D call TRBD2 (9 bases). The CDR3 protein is CASSFQPTGATLAGDEQYF. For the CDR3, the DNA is TGTGCCAGCAGTTTCCAACCGACAGGGGCGACCTTAGCGGGAGACGAGCAGTACTTC.